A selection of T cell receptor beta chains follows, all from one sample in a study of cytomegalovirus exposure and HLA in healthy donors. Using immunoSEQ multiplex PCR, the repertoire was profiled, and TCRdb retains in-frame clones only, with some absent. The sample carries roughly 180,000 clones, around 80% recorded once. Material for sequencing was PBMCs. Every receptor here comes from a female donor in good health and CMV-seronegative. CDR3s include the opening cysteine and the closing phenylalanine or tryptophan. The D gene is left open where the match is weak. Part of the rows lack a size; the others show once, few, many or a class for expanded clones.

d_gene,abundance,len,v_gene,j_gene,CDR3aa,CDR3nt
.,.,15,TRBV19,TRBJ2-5,CASSTRQGGRETQYF,TGTGCCAGTAGTACGCGACAGGGAGGTAGAGAGACCCAGTACTTC
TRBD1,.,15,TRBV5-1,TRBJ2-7,CASSSPGTGEAEQYF,TGCGCCAGCAGTTCACCGGGGACAGGGGAAGCCGAGCAGTACTTC
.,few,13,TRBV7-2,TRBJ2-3,CASRGASTDTQYF,TGTGCCAGCAGGGGCGCGAGCACAGATACGCAGTATTTT
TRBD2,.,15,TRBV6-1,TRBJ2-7,CASRAAGGLSYEQYF,TGTGCCAGCAGAGCGGCGGGAGGCCTCTCCTACGAGCAGTACTTC
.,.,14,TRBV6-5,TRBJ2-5,CASSYWGDQETQYF,TGTGCCAGCAGTTACTGGGGGGACCAAGAGACCCAGTACTTC
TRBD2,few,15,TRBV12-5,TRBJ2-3,CASGLGGGARDTQYF,TGTGCTAGTGGTTTGGGCGGGGGGGCTAGAGATACGCAGTATTTT
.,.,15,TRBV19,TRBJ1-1,CASSIDLGGVVEAFF,TGTGCCAGTAGTATAGATCTAGGAGGGGTGGTTGAAGCTTTCTTT
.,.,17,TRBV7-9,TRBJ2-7,CASSPPGGGGLSYEQYF,TGTGCCAGCAGCCCCCCGGGGGGCGGGGGACTTTCCTACGAGCAGTACTTC
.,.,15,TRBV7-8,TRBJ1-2,CASSLIGATNYGYTF,TGTGCCAGCAGCTTAATAGGGGCTACTAACTATGGCTACACCTTC
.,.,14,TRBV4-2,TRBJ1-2,CASSHSTDLYGYTF,TGTGCCAGCAGCCACTCGACAGACCTCTATGGCTACACCTTC
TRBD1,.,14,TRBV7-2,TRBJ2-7,CASSYGGQSLEQYF,TGTGCCAGCAGCTATGGGGGACAGTCCCTCGAGCAGTACTTC
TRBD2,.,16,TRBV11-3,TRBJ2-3,CASSYQAGGSTDTQYF,TGTGCCAGCAGCTACCAAGCGGGAGGGAGCACAGATACGCAGTATTTT
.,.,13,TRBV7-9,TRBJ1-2,CASSLPRVSGYTF,TGTGCCAGCAGCTTACCCCGGGTCAGTGGCTACACCTTC
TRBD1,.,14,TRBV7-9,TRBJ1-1,CASSRDRDNTEAFF,TGTGCCAGCAGTCGGGACAGGGACAACACTGAAGCTTTCTTT
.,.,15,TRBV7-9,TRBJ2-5,CASSPLGGQYETQYF,TGTGCCAGCAGCCCGCTCGGGGGGCAGTACGAGACCCAGTACTTC
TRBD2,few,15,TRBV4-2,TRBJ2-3,CASSPPSGRADTQYF,TGTGCCAGCAGCCCCCCTAGCGGGAGGGCAGATACGCAGTATTTT
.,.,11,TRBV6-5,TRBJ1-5,CALGGFQPQHF,TGTGCCCTGGGGGGTTTTCAGCCCCAGCATTTT
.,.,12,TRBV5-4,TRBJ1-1,CASTDRNTEAFF,TGTGCCAGCACGGACAGGAACACTGAAGCTTTCTTT